The entry below describes one T cell receptor beta chain. This specimen comes from a study of T cell responses to AZD1222 COVID-19 vaccine. Only in-frame clones appear in the TCRdb table, and some are missing; sequencing was by immunoSEQ multiplex PCR. The sample contains about 130,000 clones, approximately 92% of which appear only once. This TCR was recovered from an adult who received the AZD1222 COVID-19 vaccine. The material was peripheral blood, obtained 28 days after the second AZD1222 dose.

CDR3 sequence: CASSSGGLRTGELFF. DNA of the CDR3: TGCGCCAGCTCTAGCGGGGGGCTACGAACCGGGGAGCTGTTTTTT. This chain joins TRBV5-1 and TRBJ2-2; 11 bases match TRBD2. CDR1 and CDR2 (germline): SGHRS, YFSETQ. V dropped 7 bases and J dropped 5; count of bases not matched to a gene: 7. This CDR3 has 15 amino acids.